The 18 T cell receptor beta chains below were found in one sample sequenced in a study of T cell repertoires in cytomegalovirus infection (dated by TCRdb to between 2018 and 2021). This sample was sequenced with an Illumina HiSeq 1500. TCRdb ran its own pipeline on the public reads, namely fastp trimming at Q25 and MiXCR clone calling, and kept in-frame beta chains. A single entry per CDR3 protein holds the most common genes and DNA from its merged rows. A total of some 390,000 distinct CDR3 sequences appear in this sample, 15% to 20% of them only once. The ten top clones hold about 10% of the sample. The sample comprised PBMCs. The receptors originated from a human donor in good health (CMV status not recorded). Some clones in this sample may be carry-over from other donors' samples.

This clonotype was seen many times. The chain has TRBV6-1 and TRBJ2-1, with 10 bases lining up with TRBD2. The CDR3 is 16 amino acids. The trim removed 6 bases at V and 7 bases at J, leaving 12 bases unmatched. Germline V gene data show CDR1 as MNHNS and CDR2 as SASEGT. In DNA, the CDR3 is TGTGCCAGCAGGACTCCGGGACTAGCGAGTTGGAATGAGCAGTTCTTC. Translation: CASRTPGLASWNEQFF.

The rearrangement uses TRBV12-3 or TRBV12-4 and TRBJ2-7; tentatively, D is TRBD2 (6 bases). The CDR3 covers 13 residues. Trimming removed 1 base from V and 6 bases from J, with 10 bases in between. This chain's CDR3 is CASSLVVGSEQYF. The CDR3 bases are TGTGCCAGCAGTTTAGTGGTCGGGAGCGAGCAGTACTTC.

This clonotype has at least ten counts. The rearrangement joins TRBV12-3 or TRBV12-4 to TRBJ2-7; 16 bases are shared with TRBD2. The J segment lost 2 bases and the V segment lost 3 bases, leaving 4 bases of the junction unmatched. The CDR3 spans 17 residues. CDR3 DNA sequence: TGTGCCAGCAGTTTGGGACTAGCGGGAGGGCCCCCCTACGAGCAGTACTTC. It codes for CASSLGLAGGPPYEQYF.

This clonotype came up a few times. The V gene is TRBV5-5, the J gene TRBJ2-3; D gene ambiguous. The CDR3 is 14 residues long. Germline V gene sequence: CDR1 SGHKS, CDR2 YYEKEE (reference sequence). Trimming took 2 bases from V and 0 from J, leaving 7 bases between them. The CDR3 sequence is CASSFSTSTDTQYF. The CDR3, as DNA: TGTGCCAGCAGCTTTTCTACCAGCACAGATACGCAGTATTTT.

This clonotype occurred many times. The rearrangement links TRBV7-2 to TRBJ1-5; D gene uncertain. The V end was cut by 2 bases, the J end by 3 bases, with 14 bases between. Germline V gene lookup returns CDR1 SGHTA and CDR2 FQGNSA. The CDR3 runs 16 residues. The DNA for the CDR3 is TGTGCCAGCAGCTTAACACCGGCCGGGCTCAATCAGCCCCAGCATTTT. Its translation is CASSLTPAGLNQPQHF.

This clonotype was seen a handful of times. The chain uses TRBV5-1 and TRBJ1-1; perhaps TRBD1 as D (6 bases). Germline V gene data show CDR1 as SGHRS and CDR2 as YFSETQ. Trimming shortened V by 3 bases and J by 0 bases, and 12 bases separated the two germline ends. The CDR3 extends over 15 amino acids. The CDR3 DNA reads TGCGCCAGCAGCTACTGGGACACACTGAACACTGAAGCTTTCTTT. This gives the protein CASSYWDTLNTEAFF.

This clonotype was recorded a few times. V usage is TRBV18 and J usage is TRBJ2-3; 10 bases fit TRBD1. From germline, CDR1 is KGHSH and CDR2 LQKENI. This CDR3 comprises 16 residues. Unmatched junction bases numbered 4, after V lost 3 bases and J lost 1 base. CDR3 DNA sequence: TGTGCCAGCTCACCGTACGGGACAGGGGGCACAGATACGCAGTATTTT. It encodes CASSPYGTGGTDTQYF.

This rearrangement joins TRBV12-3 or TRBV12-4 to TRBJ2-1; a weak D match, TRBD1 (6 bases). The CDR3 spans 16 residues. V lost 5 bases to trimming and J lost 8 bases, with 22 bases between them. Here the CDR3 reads CASSPNYLGQTYEQFF. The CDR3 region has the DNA TGTGCCAGCAGTCCCAATTACCTAGGACAGACATATGAGCAGTTCTTC.

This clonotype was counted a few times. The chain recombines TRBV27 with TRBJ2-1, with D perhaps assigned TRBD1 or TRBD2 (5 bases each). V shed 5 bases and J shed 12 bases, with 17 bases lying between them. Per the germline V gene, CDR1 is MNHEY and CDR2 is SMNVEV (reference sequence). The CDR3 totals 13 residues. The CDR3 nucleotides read TGTGCCAGCAGTCTGGGGCTAAGGGACGGGCAGTTCTTC. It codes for CASSLGLRDGQFF.

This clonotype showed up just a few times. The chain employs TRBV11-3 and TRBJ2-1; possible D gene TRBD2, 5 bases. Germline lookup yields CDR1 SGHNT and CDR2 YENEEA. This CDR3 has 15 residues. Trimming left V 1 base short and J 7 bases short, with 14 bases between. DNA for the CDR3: TGTGCCAGCAGCTTAGGGCGGGCGAGTCCAAATGAGCAGTTCTTC. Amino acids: CASSLGRASPNEQFF.

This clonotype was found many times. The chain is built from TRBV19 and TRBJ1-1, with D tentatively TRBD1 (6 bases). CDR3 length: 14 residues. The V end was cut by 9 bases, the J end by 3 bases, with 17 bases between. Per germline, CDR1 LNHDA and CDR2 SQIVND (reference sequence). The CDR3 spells CASNPGHSYTEAFF. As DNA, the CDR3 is TGTGCCAGCAATCCGGGACACTCCTACACTGAAGCTTTCTTT.

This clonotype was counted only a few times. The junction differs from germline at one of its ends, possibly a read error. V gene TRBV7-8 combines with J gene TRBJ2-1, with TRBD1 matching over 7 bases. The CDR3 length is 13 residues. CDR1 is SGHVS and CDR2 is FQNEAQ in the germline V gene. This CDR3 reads CASFKGAYSEQFF. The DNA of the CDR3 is TGTGCCAGCTTTAAGGGGGCCTACAGTGAGCAGTTCTTC. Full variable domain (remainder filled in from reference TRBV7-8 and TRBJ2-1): GAGVSQSPRYKVAKRGQDVALRCDPISGHVSLFWYQQALGQGPEFLTYFQNEAQLDKSGLPSDRFFAERPEGSVSTLKIQRTQQEDSAVYLCASFKGAYSEQFFGPGTRLTVL.

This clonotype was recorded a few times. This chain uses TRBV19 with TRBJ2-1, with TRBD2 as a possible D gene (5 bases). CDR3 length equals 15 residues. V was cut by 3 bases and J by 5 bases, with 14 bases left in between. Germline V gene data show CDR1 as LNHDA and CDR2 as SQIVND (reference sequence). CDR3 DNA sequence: TGTGCCAGTAGTATTCGGCTAGCTAACAACAATGAGCAGTTCTTC. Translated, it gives CASSIRLANNNEQFF.

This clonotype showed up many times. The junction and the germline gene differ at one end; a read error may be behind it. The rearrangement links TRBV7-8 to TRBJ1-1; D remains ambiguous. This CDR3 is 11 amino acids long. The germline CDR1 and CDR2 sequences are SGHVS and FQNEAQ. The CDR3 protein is CASSLNSEAFF. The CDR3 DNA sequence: TGTGCCAGCAGCTTAAACAGTGAAGCTTTCTTT.

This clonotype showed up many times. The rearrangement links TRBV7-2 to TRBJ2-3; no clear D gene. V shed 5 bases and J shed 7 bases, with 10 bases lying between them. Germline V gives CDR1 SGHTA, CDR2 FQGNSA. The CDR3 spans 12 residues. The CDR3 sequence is CASSPGRYTQYF. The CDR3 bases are TGTGCCAGCAGCCCCGGCCGGTATACGCAGTATTTT.

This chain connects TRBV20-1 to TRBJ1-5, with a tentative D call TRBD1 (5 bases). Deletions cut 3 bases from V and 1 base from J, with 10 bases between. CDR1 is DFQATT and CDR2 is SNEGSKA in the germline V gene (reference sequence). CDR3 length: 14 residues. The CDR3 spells CSASQGMSNQPQHF. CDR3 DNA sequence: TGCAGTGCTAGTCAGGGTATGAGCAATCAGCCCCAGCATTTT.

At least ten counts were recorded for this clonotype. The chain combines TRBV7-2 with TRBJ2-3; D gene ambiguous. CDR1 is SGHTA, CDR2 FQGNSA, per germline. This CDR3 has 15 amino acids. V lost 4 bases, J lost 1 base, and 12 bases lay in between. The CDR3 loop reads CASSYYRTGTDTQYF. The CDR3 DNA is TGTGCCAGCAGCTACTATCGCACAGGCACAGATACGCAGTATTTT.

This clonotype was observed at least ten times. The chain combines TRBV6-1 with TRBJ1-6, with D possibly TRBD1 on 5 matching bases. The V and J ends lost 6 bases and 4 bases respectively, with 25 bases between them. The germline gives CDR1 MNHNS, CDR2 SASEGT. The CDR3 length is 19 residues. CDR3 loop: CASSMTARRLPTYNSPLHF. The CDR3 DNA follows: TGTGCCAGCAGCATGACAGCCCGCCGACTCCCAACATATAATTCACCCCTCCACTTT.